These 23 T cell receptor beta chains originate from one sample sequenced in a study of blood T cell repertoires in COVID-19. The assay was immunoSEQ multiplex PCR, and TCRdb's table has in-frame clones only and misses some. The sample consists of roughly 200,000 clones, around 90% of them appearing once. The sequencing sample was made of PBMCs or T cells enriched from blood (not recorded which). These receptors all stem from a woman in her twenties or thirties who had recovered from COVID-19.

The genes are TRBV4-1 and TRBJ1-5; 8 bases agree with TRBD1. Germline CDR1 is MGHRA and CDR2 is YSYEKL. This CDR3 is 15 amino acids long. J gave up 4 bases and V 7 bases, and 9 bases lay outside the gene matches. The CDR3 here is CASTLGQGSNQPQHF. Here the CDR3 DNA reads TGCGCCAGCACCCTCGGACAGGGCAGTAATCAGCCCCAGCATTTT.

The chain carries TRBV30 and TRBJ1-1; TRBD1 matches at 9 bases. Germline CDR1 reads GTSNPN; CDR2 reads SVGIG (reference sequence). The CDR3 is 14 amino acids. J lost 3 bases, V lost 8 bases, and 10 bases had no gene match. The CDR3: CARDRGVIDTEAFF. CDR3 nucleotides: TGTGCCAGAGACAGGGGGGTTATCGACACTGAAGCTTTCTTT.

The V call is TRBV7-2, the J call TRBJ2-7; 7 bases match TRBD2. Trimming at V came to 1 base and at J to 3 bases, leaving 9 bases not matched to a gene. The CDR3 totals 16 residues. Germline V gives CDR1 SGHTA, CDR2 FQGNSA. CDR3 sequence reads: CASSLERGVGFYEQYF. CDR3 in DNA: TGTGCCAGCAGCTTAGAGCGGGGTGTTGGGTTCTACGAGCAGTACTTC.

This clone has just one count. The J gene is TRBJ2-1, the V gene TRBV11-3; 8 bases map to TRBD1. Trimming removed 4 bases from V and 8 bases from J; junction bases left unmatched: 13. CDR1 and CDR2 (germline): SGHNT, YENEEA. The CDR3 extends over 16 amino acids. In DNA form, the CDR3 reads TGTGCCAGCAGCTCCCCTATGGACAGGGAGAGCGATGAGCAGTTCTTC. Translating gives CASSSPMDRESDEQFF.

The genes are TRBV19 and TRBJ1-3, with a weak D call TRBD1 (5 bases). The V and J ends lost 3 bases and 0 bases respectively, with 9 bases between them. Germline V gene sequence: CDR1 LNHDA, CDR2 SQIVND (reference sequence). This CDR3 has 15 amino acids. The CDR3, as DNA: TGTGCCAGTAGTATTCAGGGAGGCTCTGGAAACACCATATATTTT. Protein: CASSIQGGSGNTIYF.

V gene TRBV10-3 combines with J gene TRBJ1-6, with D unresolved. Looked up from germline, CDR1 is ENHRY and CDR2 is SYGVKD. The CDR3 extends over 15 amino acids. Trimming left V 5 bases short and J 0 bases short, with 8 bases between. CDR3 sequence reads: CAISKGSSYNSPLHF. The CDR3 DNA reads TGTGCCATCAGTAAAGGGAGCTCCTATAATTCACCCCTCCACTTT.

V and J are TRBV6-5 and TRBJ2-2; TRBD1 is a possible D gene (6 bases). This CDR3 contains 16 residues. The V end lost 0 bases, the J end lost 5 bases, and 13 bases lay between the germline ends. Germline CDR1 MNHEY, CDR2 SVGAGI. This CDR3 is CASSYSQGMGTGELFF. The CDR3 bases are TGTGCCAGCAGTTACTCACAGGGTATGGGTACCGGGGAGCTGTTTTTT.

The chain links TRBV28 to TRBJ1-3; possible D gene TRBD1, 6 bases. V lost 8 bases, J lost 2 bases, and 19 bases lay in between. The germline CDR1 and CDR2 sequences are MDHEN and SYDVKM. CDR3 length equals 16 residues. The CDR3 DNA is TGTGCCAGCTTCTTATTAGAACAGGGCCCTGGAAACACCATATATTTT. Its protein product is CASFLLEQGPGNTIYF.

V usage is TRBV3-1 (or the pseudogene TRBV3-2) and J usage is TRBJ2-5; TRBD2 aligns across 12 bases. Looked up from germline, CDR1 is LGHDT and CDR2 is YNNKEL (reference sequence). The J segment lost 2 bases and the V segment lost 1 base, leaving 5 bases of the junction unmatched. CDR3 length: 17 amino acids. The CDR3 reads CASSQGGLAGYQETQYF. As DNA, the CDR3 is TGTGCCAGCAGCCAAGGAGGACTAGCGGGGTATCAAGAGACCCAGTACTTC.

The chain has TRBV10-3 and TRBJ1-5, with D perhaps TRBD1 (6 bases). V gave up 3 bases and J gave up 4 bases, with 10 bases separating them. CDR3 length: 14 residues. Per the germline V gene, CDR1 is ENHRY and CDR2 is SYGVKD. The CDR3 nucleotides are TGTGCCATCAGTGACTGGGACAAGAATCAGCCCCAGCATTTT. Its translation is CAISDWDKNQPQHF.

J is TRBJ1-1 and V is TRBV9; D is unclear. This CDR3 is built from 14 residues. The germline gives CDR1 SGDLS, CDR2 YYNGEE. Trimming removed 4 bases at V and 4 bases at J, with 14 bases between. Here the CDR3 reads CASSPYLSGTEAFF. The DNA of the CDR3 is TGTGCCAGCAGCCCATACCTATCCGGCACTGAAGCTTTCTTT. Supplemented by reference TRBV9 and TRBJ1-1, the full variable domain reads DSGVTQTPKHLITATGQRVTLRCSPRSGDLSVYWYQQSLDQGLQFLIQYYNGEERAKGNILERFSAQQFPDLHSELNLSSLELGDSALYFCASSPYLSGTEAFFGQGTRLTVV.

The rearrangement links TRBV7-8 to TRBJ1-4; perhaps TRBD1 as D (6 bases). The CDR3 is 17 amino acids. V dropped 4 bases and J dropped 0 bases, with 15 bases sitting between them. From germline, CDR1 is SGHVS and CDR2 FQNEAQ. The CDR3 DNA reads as TGTGCCAGCAGCTCCTTACCCCGACAGGCAACTAATGAAAAACTGTTTTTT. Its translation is CASSSLPRQATNEKLFF.

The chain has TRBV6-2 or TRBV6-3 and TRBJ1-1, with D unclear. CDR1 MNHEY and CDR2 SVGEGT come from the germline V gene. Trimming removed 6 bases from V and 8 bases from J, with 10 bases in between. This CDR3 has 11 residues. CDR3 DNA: TGTGCCAGCAGCCTACTGAGGGAAGCTTTCTTT. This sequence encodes CASSLLREAFF.

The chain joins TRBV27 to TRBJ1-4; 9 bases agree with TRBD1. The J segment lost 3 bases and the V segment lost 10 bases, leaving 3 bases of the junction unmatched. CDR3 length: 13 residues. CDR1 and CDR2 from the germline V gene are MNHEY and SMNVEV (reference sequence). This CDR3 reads CATGDRANEKLFF. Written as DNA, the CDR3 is TGTGCCACCGGGGACAGGGCTAATGAAAAACTGTTTTTT.

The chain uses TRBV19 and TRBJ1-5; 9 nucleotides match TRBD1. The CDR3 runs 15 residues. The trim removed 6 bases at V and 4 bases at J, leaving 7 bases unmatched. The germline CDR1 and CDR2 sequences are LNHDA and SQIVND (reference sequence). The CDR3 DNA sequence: TGTGCCAGTAGAAGGACAGGGGAGTCGAATCAGCCCCAGCATTTT. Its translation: CASRRTGESNQPQHF.

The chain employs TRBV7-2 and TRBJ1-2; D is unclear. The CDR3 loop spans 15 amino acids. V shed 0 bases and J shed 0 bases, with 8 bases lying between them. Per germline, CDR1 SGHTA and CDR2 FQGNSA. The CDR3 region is CASSLAQVANYGYTF. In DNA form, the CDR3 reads TGTGCCAGCAGCTTAGCTCAGGTCGCTAACTATGGCTACACCTTC.

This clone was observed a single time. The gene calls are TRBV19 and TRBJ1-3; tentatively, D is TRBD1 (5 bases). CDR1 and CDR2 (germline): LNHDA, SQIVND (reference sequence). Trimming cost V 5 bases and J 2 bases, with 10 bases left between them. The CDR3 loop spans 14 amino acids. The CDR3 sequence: CASSPGHAGNTIYF. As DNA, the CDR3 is TGTGCCAGTAGTCCCGGACATGCTGGAAACACCATATATTTT.

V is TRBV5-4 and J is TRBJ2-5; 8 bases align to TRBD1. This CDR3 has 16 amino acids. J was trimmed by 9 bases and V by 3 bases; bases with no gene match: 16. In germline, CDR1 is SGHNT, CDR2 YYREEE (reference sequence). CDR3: CASSSRTGRLRVAQYF. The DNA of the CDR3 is TGTGCCAGCAGCTCGAGGACAGGGCGCTTAAGAGTGGCCCAGTACTTC.

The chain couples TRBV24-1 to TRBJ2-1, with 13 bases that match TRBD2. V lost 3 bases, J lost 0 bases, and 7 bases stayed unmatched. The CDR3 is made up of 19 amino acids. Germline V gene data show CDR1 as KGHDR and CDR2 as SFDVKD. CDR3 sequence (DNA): TGTGCCACCAGTGATCCTGGGACTAGCGGGGCTTACTCCTACAATGAGCAGTTCTTC. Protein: CATSDPGTSGAYSYNEQFF.

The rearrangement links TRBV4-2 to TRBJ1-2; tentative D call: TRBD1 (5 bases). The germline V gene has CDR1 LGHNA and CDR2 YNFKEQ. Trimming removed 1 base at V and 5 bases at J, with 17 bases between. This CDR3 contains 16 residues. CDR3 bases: TGTGCCAGCAGCCAAGTAGGGGCGGTTCCTAGTTATGGCTACACCTTC. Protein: CASSQVGAVPSYGYTF.

The DNA for the CDR3 is TGTGCTAGTGGTTTGGGCACACAACAAGAGACCCAGTACTTC. Encoded protein: CASGLGTQQETQYF. The chain employs TRBV12-5 and TRBJ2-5; D call uncertain. Germline V gene lookup returns CDR1 LGHNT and CDR2 FRNRAP. This CDR3 spans 14 amino acids. V was cut by 1 base and J by 2 bases, with 8 bases left in between.

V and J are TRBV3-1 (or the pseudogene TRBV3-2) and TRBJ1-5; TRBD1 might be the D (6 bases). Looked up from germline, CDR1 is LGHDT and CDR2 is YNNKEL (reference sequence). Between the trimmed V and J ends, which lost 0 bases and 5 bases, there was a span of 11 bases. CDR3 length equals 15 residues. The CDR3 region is CASSQDGQQHQPQHF. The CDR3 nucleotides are TGTGCCAGCAGCCAAGATGGACAGCAACATCAGCCCCAGCATTTT.

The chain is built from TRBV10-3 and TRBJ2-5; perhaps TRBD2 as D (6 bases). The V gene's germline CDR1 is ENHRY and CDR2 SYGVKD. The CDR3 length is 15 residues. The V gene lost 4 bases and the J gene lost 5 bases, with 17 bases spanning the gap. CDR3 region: CAISGRAGLHETQYF. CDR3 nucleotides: TGTGCCATCAGTGGACGTGCGGGACTCCACGAGACCCAGTACTTC.